This T cell receptor (beta chain) is from a study of graft-versus-host responses after intestinal transplantation. Study background: Grafts that recipients had were multivisceral, liver-intestinal, or isolated intestinal transplants. After anti-thymocyte globulin induction, recipients took tacrolimus and steroids for approximately 3 years.

The data were produced by immunoSEQ multiplex PCR, yet TCRdb's version contains in-frame clones alone and is incomplete. The sample holds over 100,000 clones; around 92% are singletons and the top ten take roughly 1%. This clone has only one observation. Its antigen is unidentified. Regarding the study as a whole: The study found high graft-versus-host to host-versus-graft clonal ratios in allografts of patients with graft-donor T cell macrochimerism. Recipient marrow held GvH clones, some first seen in ileum or blood.

Germline V gives CDR1 SGHTA, CDR2 FQGNSA. V was shortened by 3 bases and J by 8 bases, with 10 bases between the two germline ends. The CDR3 has 12 residues. Here the sequenced sample was unstimulated CD8+ T cells sorted from spleen or lymph node cells, taken before transplant. This sequence was found in a human donor who was the organ donor for an intestinal transplant. The gene calls are TRBV7-2 and TRBJ1-2; possibly TRBD1 for D (6 bases). CDR3 sequence reads: CASSFEGVGYTF. The CDR3 DNA sequence: TGTGCCAGCAGCTTCGAGGGGGTCGGCTACACCTTC.